These 21 T cell receptor beta chains were all obtained from the same sample, sequenced in a study of shared clonotypes between healthy human individuals. Naive CD8 cells lacked CD45RO and underwent positive selection for CCR7, leaving out terminally differentiated effector memory CD45RA+ cells. This table comes from immunoSEQ multiplex PCR, and its TCRdb copy is limited to in-frame clones, with some not included. The sample consists of around 600,000 clones, 85% to 95% of them appearing once. Source material: naive CD8+ T cells sorted from blood. These receptor sequences come from a woman aged 25 to 39 in good health.

The V gene is TRBV28, the J gene TRBJ2-6, with TRBD2 matching over 9 bases. CDR1 is MDHEN, CDR2 SYDVKM, per germline. Trimming cost V 2 bases and J 4 bases; bases outside gene matches: 3. The length of the CDR3 is 16 residues. The CDR3 sequence: CASSLALAGGANVLTF. Written as DNA, the CDR3 is TGTGCCAGCAGTTTAGCACTAGCGGGCGGGGCCAACGTCCTGACTTTC.

The CDR3 loop reads CASRPGTGAEQYF. The CDR3 DNA is TGTGCCAGCAGACCCGGGACAGGGGCCGAGCAGTACTTC. The V and J genes are TRBV28 and TRBJ2-7, with TRBD1 matching over 10 bases. This CDR3 is built from 13 residues. Germline CDR1 reads MDHEN; CDR2 reads SYDVKM. The trim removed 6 bases at V and 6 bases at J, leaving 5 bases unmatched.

In DNA, the CDR3 is TGTGCCAGCAGCTTACGGGGACAGCGAAGCTCCTACGAGCAGTACTTC. As protein: CASSLRGQRSSYEQYF. The chain employs TRBV11-2 and TRBJ2-7; 7 nucleotides align to TRBD1. The CDR3 is 16 amino acids. The junction had 7 bases not matched to a gene; V was cut back by 2 bases and J by 0 bases. The germline V gene has CDR1 SGHAT and CDR2 FQNNGV.

Details on this clone: At one end, the junction sequence differs from germline, possibly due to a read error. Written as DNA, the CDR3 is TGTGTCAGCAGCTCCGGGACTAAACAAGAGACCCAGTACTTC. Protein: CVSSSGTKQETQYF. This chain connects TRBV7-9 to TRBJ2-5, with TRBD2 matching over 7 bases. Germline lookup yields CDR1 SEHNR and CDR2 FQNEAQ (reference sequence). CDR3 length: 14 residues.

The chain has TRBV7-2 and TRBJ2-3; possible D gene TRBD2, 5 bases. V lost 4 bases to trimming and J lost 4 bases, with 18 bases between them. The CDR3 covers 16 residues. Germline V gene data show CDR1 as SGHTA and CDR2 as FQGNSA. The CDR3 here is CASSSPLPRVPDTQYF. The CDR3 DNA is TGTGCCAGCAGCTCACCATTGCCGCGGGTTCCAGATACGCAGTATTTT.

V usage is TRBV11-1 and J usage is TRBJ1-1, with D possibly TRBD1 on 6 matching bases. This CDR3 region has 15 residues. In germline, CDR1 is SGHAT, CDR2 FQDESV (reference sequence). Trimming removed 4 bases at V and 1 base at J, with 13 bases between. This CDR3 is CASSSSGGRNTEAFF. The CDR3 nucleotides read TGTGCCAGCAGCTCCAGTGGGGGGCGGAACACTGAAGCTTTCTTT.

Written as DNA, the CDR3 is TGTGCCAGCAGGAAGAGGGCTTTCTTT. This translates into CASRKRAFF. The V and J genes are TRBV25-1 and TRBJ1-1; D gene unclear. Germline V gives CDR1 MGHDK, CDR2 SYGVNS. The CDR3 has 9 amino acids. Trimming stripped 6 bases from V and 11 bases from J, with 7 bases between.

This sequence joins TRBV27 and TRBJ1-4; D might be TRBD1 (6 bases). V shed 8 bases and J shed 0 bases, with 19 bases lying between them. CDR3 size: 17 residues. Germline CDR1 and CDR2: MNHEY and SMNVEV (reference sequence). CDR3 protein: CASDNFTGNPTNEKLFF. CDR3 sequence (DNA): TGTGCCAGCGACAATTTCACAGGGAACCCAACTAATGAAAAACTGTTTTTT. The full variable domain, its missing parts supplied by reference TRBV27 and TRBJ1-4, is EAQVTQNPRYLITVTGKKLTVTCSQNMNHEYMSWYRQDPGLGLRQIYYSMNVEVTDKGDVPEGYKVSRKEKRNFPLILESPSPNQTSLYFCASDNFTGNPTNEKLFFGSGTQLSVL.

The chain carries TRBV4-1 and TRBJ2-7, with TRBD2 matching over 10 bases. The CDR3 length is 17 residues. V dropped 0 bases and J dropped 2; count of bases not matched to a gene: 7. Per germline, CDR1 MGHRA and CDR2 YSYEKL. CDR3 residues: CASSQDSVAGGPYEQYF. The DNA for the CDR3 is TGCGCCAGCAGCCAAGATTCGGTAGCGGGAGGTCCCTACGAGCAGTACTTC.

This CDR3 is CASSPRDGNSGANVLTF. For the CDR3, the DNA is TGCGCCAGCAGCCCGCGGGACGGAAACTCTGGGGCCAACGTCCTGACTTTC. The chain recombines TRBV4-1 with TRBJ2-6, with a possible D match to TRBD2 (6 bases). V lost 4 bases to trimming and J lost 0 bases, with 13 bases between them. The CDR3 covers 17 residues. The germline V gene encodes CDR1 MGHRA and CDR2 YSYEKL.

This clone has a single count. V usage is TRBV19 and J usage is TRBJ2-6; D tentatively reads TRBD1 or TRBD2 (5 bases each). The germline CDR1 and CDR2 sequences are LNHDA and SQIVND (reference sequence). There are 15 residues in the CDR3. Trimming removed 4 bases from V and 2 bases from J, with 9 bases in between. This chain's CDR3 is CASSTTAAGANVLTF. DNA of the CDR3: TGTGCCAGTAGTACGACAGCGGCTGGGGCCAACGTCCTGACTTTC.

This clone was observed once. The chain is built from TRBV6-5 and TRBJ1-4; a possible D gene is TRBD1 (5 bases). The CDR3 spans 13 residues. The germline gives CDR1 MNHEY, CDR2 SVGAGI. Between the trimmed V and J ends, which lost 7 bases and 7 bases, there was a span of 13 bases. The chain's CDR3 is CASTGLGREKLFF. For the CDR3, the DNA is TGTGCCAGCACGGGACTTGGGCGTGAAAAACTGTTTTTT.

The chain links TRBV7-6 to TRBJ1-3; D call uncertain. This CDR3 region has 13 residues. V was pared by 5 bases and J by 1 base, with 6 bases between. In germline, CDR1 is SGHVS, CDR2 FNYEAQ. CDR3 sequence reads: CASSTSSGNTIYF. The CDR3, as DNA: TGTGCCAGCAGCACGAGTTCTGGAAACACCATATATTTT.

This chain connects TRBV5-1 to TRBJ2-7; TRBD1 aligns across 7 bases. Per germline, CDR1 SGHRS and CDR2 YFSETQ. CDR3 size: 13 residues. Trimming took 7 bases from V and 1 from J; bases not matched to a gene: 5. For the CDR3, the DNA is TGCGCCAGCGGGCCGACAGGGTCCTACGAGCAGTACTTC. Translating gives CASGPTGSYEQYF.

This clone occurred once. The sample holds other DNA sequences that translate to the same CDR3. The chain combines TRBV11-2 with TRBJ2-7; D is unclear. Germline CDR1 is SGHAT and CDR2 is FQNNGV. The CDR3 is made up of 14 amino acids. With 0 bases removed from V and 2 bases from J, the gap between germline ends came to 8 bases. CDR3 nucleotide sequence: TGTGCCAGCAGCTTAGAGCCAGGTACCTACGAGCAGTACTTC. Amino acids: CASSLEPGTYEQYF.

This chain links TRBV7-9 with TRBJ2-7, with 8 positions matching TRBD2. This CDR3 region has 15 residues. The germline V gene has CDR1 SEHNR and CDR2 FQNEAQ (reference sequence). Losses at the gene ends were 5 bases for V and 0 bases for J; bases not matched to a gene: 6. CDR3 DNA: TGTGCCAGCAGCCAAAGCGGGAGACCCTCCTACGAGCAGTACTTC. It codes for CASSQSGRPSYEQYF.

This clone was picked up one time. The chain joins TRBV5-4 to TRBJ2-7; 8 bases line up with TRBD1. Per the germline V gene, CDR1 is SGHNT and CDR2 is YYREEE (reference sequence). CDR3 size: 17 residues. J was trimmed by 0 bases and V by 4 bases; bases with no gene match: 12. The CDR3 nucleotides are TGTGCCAGCAGCCTCCGAACGGGGACAGGTCTCTCCTACGAGCAGTACTTC. This encodes CASSLRTGTGLSYEQYF.

The CDR3 is CASSAEGTSGPQYF. The CDR3 region has the DNA TGTGCCAGCAGCGCCGAAGGGACCTCCGGACCGCAGTATTTT. The V and J genes are TRBV9 and TRBJ2-3; TRBD1 or TRBD2 may be the D gene (5 bases each). V shed 3 bases and J shed 10 bases, with 18 bases lying between them. Germline V gene lookup returns CDR1 SGDLS and CDR2 YYNGEE. The CDR3 totals 14 residues.

V and J are TRBV11-2 and TRBJ2-1, with 10 bases aligning to TRBD2. Trimming at V came to 3 bases and at J to 8 bases, leaving 7 bases not matched to a gene. This CDR3 region has 15 residues. Germline loops: CDR1 SGHAT, CDR2 FQNNGV. CDR3 in DNA: TGTGCCAGCAGCTTTAGCGGGAGGCAGCGCGATGAGCAGTTCTTC. Translation gives CASSFSGRQRDEQFF. Complete variable domain (other parts from reference TRBV11-2 and TRBJ2-1): EAGVAQSPRYKIIEKRQSVAFWCNPISGHATLYWYQQILGQGPKLLIQFQNNGVVDDSQLPKDRFSAERLKGVDSTLKIQPAKLEDSAVYLCASSFSGRQRDEQFFGPGTRLTVL.

The CDR3 region is CASSEYALTGTEAFF. Written as DNA, the CDR3 is TGTGCCAGCAGTGAATACGCACTGACGGGCACTGAAGCTTTCTTT. This chain joins TRBV25-1 and TRBJ1-1, with no clear D. The germline V gene has CDR1 MGHDK and CDR2 SYGVNS. This CDR3 spans 15 amino acids. The V end lost 0 bases, the J end lost 4 bases, and 12 bases lay between the germline ends.

The chain has TRBV27 and TRBJ1-1; possibly TRBD1 for D (5 bases). Germline V gene sequence: CDR1 MNHEY, CDR2 SMNVEV (reference sequence). The V end was cut by 2 bases, the J end by 7 bases, with 11 bases between. This CDR3 region has 13 residues. The CDR3 loop reads CASSLPGSNEAFF. In DNA form, the CDR3 reads TGTGCCAGCAGTTTACCAGGGTCGAATGAAGCTTTCTTT.